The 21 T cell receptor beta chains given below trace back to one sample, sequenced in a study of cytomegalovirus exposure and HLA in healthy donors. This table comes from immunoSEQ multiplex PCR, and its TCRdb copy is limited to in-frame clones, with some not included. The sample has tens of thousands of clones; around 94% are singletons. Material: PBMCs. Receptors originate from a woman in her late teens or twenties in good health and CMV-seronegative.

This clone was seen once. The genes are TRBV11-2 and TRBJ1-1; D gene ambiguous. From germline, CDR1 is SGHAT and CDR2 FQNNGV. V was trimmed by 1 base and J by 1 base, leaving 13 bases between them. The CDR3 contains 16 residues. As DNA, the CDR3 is TGTGCCAGCAGCTTAGTTTCCGGTCGGGGGAACACTGAAGCTTTCTTT. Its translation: CASSLVSGRGNTEAFF. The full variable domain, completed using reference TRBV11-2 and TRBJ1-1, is EAGVAQSPRYKIIEKRQSVAFWCNPISGHATLYWYQQILGQGPKLLIQFQNNGVVDDSQLPKDRFSAERLKGVDSTLKIQPAKLEDSAVYLCASSLVSGRGNTEAFFGQGTRLTVV.

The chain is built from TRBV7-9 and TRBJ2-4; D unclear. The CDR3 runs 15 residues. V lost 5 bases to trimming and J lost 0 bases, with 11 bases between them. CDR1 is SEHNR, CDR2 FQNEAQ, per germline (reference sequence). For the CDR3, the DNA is TGTGCCAGCAGCGCTACCATGTTAGCCAAAAACATTCAGTACTTC. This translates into CASSATMLAKNIQYF.

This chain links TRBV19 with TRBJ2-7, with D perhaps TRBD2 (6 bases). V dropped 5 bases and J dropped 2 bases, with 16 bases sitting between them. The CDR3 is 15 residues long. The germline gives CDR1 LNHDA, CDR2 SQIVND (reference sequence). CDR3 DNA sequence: TGTGCCAGTAGTGCCGGACTCAGGGAGGCCTACGAGCAGTACTTC. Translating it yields CASSAGLREAYEQYF.

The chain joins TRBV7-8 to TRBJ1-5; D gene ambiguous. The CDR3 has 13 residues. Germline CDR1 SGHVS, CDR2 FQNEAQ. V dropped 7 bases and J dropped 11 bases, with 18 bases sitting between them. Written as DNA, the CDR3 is TGTGCCAGCACCGCCATTCCTTCCGGGACCCAGCATTTT. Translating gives CASTAIPSGTQHF.

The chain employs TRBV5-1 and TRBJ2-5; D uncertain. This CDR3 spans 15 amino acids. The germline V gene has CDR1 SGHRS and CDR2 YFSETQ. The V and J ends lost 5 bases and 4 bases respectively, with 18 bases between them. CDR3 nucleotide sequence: TGCGCCAGCAGGAGAGATGTGAGAGAAAGAGAGACCCAGTACTTC. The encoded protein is CASRRDVRERETQYF.

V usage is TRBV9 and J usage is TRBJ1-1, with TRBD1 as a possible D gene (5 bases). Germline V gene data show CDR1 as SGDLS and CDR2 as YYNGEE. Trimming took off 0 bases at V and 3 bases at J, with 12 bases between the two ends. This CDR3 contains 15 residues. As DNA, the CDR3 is TGTGCCAGCAGCGTAGGCTCGGAGGGGTACACTGAAGCTTTCTTT. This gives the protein CASSVGSEGYTEAFF.

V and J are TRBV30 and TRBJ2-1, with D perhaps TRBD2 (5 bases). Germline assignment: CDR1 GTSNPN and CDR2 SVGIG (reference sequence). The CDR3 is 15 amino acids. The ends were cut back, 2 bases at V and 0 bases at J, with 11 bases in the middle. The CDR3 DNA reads TGTGCCTGGAGTTACGACTACAACTCCTACAATGAGCAGTTCTTC. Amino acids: CAWSYDYNSYNEQFF.

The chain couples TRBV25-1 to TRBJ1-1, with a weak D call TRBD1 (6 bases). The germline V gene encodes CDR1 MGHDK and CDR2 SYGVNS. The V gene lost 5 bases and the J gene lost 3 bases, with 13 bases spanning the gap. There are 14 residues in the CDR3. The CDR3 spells CASSLLDRYTEAFF. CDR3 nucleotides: TGTGCCAGCAGTCTCCTGGACAGATACACTGAAGCTTTCTTT.

The CDR3 sequence is CASSPSGGGNEQFF. Here the CDR3 DNA reads TGTGCCAGCAGCCCCAGCGGGGGCGGGAATGAGCAGTTCTTC. This chain links TRBV6-4 with TRBJ2-1, with 8 bases lining up with TRBD2. The V segment lost 6 bases and the J segment 7 bases; nucleotides outside the gene matches: 8. The CDR3 length is 14 residues. CDR1 is MRHNA and CDR2 is SNTAGT in the germline V gene.

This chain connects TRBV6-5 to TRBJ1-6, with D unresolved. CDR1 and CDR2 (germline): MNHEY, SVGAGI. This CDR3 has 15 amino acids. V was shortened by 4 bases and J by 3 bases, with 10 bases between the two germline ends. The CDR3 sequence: CASSSEQVYNSPLHF. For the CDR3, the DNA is TGTGCCAGCAGTTCTGAGCAGGTCTATAATTCACCCCTCCACTTT.

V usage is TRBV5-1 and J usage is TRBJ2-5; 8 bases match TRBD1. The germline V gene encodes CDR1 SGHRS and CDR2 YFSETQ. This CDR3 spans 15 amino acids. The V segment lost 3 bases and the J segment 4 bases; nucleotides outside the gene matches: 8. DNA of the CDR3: TGCGCCAGCAGCTCCGGGACAGGCCAAAGAGAGACCCAGTACTTC. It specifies CASSSGTGQRETQYF.

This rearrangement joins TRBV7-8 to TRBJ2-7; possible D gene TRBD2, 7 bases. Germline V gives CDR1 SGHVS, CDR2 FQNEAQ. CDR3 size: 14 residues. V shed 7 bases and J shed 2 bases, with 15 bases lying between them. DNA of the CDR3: TGTGCCAGCACCTGGGGGGGCAGCACCTACGAGCAGTACTTC. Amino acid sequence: CASTWGGSTYEQYF.

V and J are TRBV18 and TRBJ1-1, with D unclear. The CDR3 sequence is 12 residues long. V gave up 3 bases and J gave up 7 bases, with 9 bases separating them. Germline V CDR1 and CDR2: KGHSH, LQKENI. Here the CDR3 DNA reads TGTGCCAGCTCACCTGGAGCCAGTGAAGCTTTCTTT. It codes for CASSPGASEAFF.

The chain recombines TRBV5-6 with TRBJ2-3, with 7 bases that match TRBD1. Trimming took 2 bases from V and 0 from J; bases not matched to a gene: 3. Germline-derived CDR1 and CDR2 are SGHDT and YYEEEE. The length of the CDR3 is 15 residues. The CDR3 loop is CASSFKGASTDTQYF. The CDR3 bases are TGTGCCAGCAGCTTTAAGGGGGCCAGCACAGATACGCAGTATTTT.

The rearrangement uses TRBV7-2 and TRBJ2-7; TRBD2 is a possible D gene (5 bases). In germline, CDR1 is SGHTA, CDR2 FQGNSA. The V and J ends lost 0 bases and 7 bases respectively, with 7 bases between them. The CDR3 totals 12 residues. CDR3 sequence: CASSLAGREQYF. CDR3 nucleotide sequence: TGTGCCAGCAGCTTAGCAGGGAGAGAGCAGTACTTC.

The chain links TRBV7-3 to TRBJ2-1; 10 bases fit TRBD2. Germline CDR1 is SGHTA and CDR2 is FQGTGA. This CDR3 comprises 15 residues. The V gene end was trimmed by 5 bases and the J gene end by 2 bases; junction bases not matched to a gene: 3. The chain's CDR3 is CASSTGLAAYNEQFF. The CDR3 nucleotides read TGTGCCAGCAGCACCGGACTAGCGGCCTACAATGAGCAGTTCTTC. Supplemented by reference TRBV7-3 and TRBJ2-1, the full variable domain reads GAGVSQTPSNKVTEKGKYVELRCDPISGHTALYWYRQSLGQGPEFLIYFQGTGAADDSGLPNDRFFAVRPEGSVSTLKIQRTERGDSAVYLCASSTGLAAYNEQFFGPGTRLTVL.

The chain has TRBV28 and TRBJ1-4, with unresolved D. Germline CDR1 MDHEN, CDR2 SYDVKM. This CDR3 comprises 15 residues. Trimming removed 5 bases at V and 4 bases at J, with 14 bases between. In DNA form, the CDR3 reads TGTGCCAGCAGTCCCCTAACTGGGCTTAATGAAAAACTGTTTTTT. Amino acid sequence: CASSPLTGLNEKLFF. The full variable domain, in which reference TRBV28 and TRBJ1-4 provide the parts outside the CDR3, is DVKVTQSSRYLVKRTGEKVFLECVQDMDHENMFWYRQDPGLGLRLIYFSYDVKMKEKGDIPEGYSVSREKKERFSLILESASTNQTSMYLCASSPLTGLNEKLFFGSGTQLSVL.

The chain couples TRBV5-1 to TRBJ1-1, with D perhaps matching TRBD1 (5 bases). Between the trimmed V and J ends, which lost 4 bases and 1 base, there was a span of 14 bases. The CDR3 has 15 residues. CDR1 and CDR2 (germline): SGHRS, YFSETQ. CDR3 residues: CASSPLGGSNTEAFF. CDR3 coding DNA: TGCGCCAGCAGCCCGCTCGGGGGGTCGAACACTGAAGCTTTCTTT.

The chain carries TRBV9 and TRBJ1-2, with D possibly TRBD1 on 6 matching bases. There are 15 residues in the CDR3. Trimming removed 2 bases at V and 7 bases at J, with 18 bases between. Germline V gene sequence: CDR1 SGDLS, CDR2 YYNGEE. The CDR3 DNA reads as TGTGCCAGCAGCGTGGATCCGGGGGGCCCCGTTGGCTACACCTTC. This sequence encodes CASSVDPGGPVGYTF.

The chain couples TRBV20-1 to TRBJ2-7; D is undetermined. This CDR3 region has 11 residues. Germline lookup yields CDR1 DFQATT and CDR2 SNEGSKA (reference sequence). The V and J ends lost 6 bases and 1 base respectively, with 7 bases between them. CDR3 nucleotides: TGCAGTGCCCCTTATTCCTACGAGCAGTACTTC. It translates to CSAPYSYEQYF.

The CDR3 spells CASRRQGMDGYTF. For the CDR3, the DNA is TGTGCCAGCAGAAGACAGGGGATGGATGGCTACACCTTC. V and J are TRBV28 and TRBJ1-2, with 8 bases lining up with TRBD1. J was trimmed by 6 bases and V by 6 bases; bases with no gene match: 6. Germline V gives CDR1 MDHEN, CDR2 SYDVKM. The CDR3 spans 13 residues.